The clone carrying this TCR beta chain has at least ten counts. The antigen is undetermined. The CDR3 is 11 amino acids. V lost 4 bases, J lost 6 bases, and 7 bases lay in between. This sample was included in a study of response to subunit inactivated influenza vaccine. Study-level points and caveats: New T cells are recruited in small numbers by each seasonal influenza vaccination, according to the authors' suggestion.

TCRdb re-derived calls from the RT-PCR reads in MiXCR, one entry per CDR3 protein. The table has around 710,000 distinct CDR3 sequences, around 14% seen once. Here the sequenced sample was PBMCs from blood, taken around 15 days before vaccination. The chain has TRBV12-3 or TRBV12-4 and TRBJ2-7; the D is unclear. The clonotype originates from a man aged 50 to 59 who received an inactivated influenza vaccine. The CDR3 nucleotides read TGTGCCAGCAGTTATTTGTCCGAGCAGTACTTC. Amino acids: CASSYLSEQYF.